What follows are 23 T cell receptor beta chains derived from one specimen sequenced in a study of blood T cell repertoires in COVID-19. The protocol was immunoSEQ multiplex PCR, while the TCRdb copy is restricted to in-frame clones and leaves out a portion. The data contain 150,000 or so clones, 70% to 85% of them singletons. Sequencing was carried out using peripheral blood. These receptors were taken from an elderly woman with acute or convalescent COVID-19.

The V and J genes are TRBV15 and TRBJ1-2; the D gene is possibly TRBD1 (6 bases). CDR3 length: 15 amino acids. Germline CDR1 and CDR2: LNHNV and YYDKDF (reference sequence). Trimming left V 6 bases short and J 4 bases short, with 18 bases between. CDR3 amino acids: CATRTTTGLGYGYTF. DNA of the CDR3: TGTGCCACCAGGACTACAACAGGGCTCGGCTATGGCTACACCTTC.

The V call is TRBV20-1, the J call TRBJ1-3; 12 bases are shared with TRBD1. In germline, CDR1 is DFQATT, CDR2 SNEGSKA (reference sequence). This CDR3 contains 17 residues. V shed 3 bases and J 0 bases; nucleotides not matched to a gene: 6. CDR3 in amino acids: CSASRGTGGVSGNTIYF. The CDR3 DNA is TGCAGTGCTAGTCGAGGGACAGGGGGCGTCTCTGGAAACACCATATATTTT.

V gene TRBV18 combines with J gene TRBJ2-7; maybe TRBD2 (6 bases). There are 15 residues in the CDR3. Trimming stripped 1 base from V and 3 bases from J, with 13 bases between. In germline, CDR1 is KGHSH, CDR2 LQKENI. As DNA, the CDR3 is TGTGCCAGCTCACCACGGGGTAGCGGCAACTACGAGCAGTACTTC. It is translated as CASSPRGSGNYEQYF.

This clone is a singleton in its sample. The rearrangement uses TRBV7-2 and TRBJ1-2; possible D gene TRBD1, 6 bases. Germline CDR1 is SGHTA and CDR2 is FQGNSA. V was clipped by 5 bases and J by 8 bases, with 15 bases between them. The CDR3 is 13 residues long. CDR3 sequence: CASSPNRDGGYTF. As DNA, the CDR3 is TGTGCCAGCAGCCCAAACAGGGATGGAGGCTACACCTTC.

This sequence joins TRBV12-3 or TRBV12-4 and TRBJ2-1; D not certain. The CDR3 runs 11 residues. Trimming took 1 base from V and 9 from J, leaving 4 bases between them. The CDR3 reads CASSLGGEQFF. The CDR3 nucleotides read TGTGCCAGCAGTTTAGGAGGTGAGCAGTTCTTC.

The V and J genes are TRBV5-1 and TRBJ2-1; 7 positions agree with TRBD2. Per germline, CDR1 SGHRS and CDR2 YFSETQ. The CDR3 totals 15 residues. V lost 1 base, J lost 10 bases, and 11 bases stayed unmatched. Written as DNA, the CDR3 is TGCGCCAGCAGCTTGCCGGGGGGATCCGGAGGCGAGCAGTTCTTC. It encodes CASSLPGGSGGEQFF. Based on the CDR3 plus reference TRBV5-1 and TRBJ2-1, the full variable domain is KAGVTQTPRYLIKTRGQQVTLSCSPISGHRSVSWYQQTPGQGLQFLFEYFSETQRNKGNFPGRFSGRQFSNSRSEMNVSTLELGDSALYLCASSLPGGSGGEQFFGPGTRLTVL.

This clone was picked up one time. J is TRBJ1-6 and V is TRBV27; TRBD1 matches 7 bases. V lost 3 bases to trimming and J lost 7 bases; unmatched junction nucleotides: 3. In germline, CDR1 is MNHEY, CDR2 SMNVEV (reference sequence). This CDR3 comprises 14 residues. CDR3 in amino acids: CASSFYRGNSPLHF. In DNA form, the CDR3 reads TGTGCCAGCAGTTTTTACAGGGGCAATTCACCCCTCCACTTT.

The chain is built from TRBV20-1 and TRBJ1-4; 7 nucleotides agree with TRBD1. The CDR3 has 13 residues. Germline V lookup: CDR1 DFQATT, CDR2 SNEGSKA (reference sequence). Trimming cost V 5 bases and J 8 bases; bases outside gene matches: 8. CDR3: CSARDRVGEKLFF. The CDR3 nucleotides read TGCAGTGCTCGTGACAGGGTGGGAGAAAAACTGTTTTTT.

This clone occurred a few times. The gene calls are TRBV28 and TRBJ1-4; D ambiguous. The CDR3 is 17 amino acids. Germline loops: CDR1 MDHEN, CDR2 SYDVKM. V lost 3 bases, J lost 1 base, and 15 bases lay in between. The CDR3 reads CASSLGGSGRTNEKLFF. The CDR3 DNA sequence: TGTGCCAGCAGTTTGGGAGGGAGCGGGAGAACTAATGAAAAACTGTTTTTT. Together with reference TRBV28 and TRBJ1-4, the CDR3 gives the full variable domain: DVKVTQSSRYLVKRTGEKVFLECVQDMDHENMFWYRQDPGLGLRLIYFSYDVKMKEKGDIPEGYSVSREKKERFSLILESASTNQTSMYLCASSLGGSGRTNEKLFFGSGTQLSVL.

The rearrangement uses TRBV25-1 and TRBJ2-3; D call uncertain. The CDR3 has 11 residues. Germline CDR1 is MGHDK and CDR2 is SYGVNS. The V end lost 7 bases, the J end lost 5 bases, and 7 bases lay between the germline ends. In DNA form, the CDR3 reads TGTGCCAGCACTAAACTAGATACGCAGTATTTT. Protein: CASTKLDTQYF.

In its sample, this clone was seen a few times. The rearrangement joins TRBV5-6 to TRBJ1-2; a possible D gene is TRBD1 (5 bases). CDR3 size: 13 residues. Germline assignment: CDR1 SGHDT and CDR2 YYEEEE. V was cut by 0 bases and J by 8 bases, with 11 bases left in between. CDR3 amino acids: CASSLAQGGGYTF. CDR3 coding DNA: TGTGCCAGCAGCTTGGCTCAGGGCGGAGGCTACACCTTC.

The chain has TRBV5-1 and TRBJ2-3; 9 bases are shared with TRBD1. The germline V gene encodes CDR1 SGHRS and CDR2 YFSETQ. The CDR3 runs 14 residues. Unmatched junction bases numbered 3, after V lost 4 bases and J lost 3 bases. As DNA, the CDR3 is TGCGCCAGCAGCACGGGACAGGGAACAGATACGCAGTATTTT. This encodes CASSTGQGTDTQYF.

The chain has TRBV18 and TRBJ2-5; the D gene is possibly TRBD1 (6 bases). Trimming removed 3 bases at V and 5 bases at J, with 13 bases between. The CDR3 sequence is 14 residues long. From germline, CDR1 is KGHSH and CDR2 LQKENI. CDR3 amino acids: CASSPTQGGETQYF. The CDR3 region has the DNA TGTGCCAGCTCACCTACACAGGGCGGGGAGACCCAGTACTTC.

J is TRBJ2-7 and V is TRBV5-8; 8 bases are shared with TRBD2. In germline, CDR1 is SGHTS, CDR2 YDEGEE. The CDR3 consists of 16 residues. J gave up 4 bases and V 4 bases, and 13 bases lay outside the gene matches. The CDR3 reads CASSPTSGPAKYEQYF. Here the CDR3 DNA reads TGTGCCAGCAGCCCCACTAGCGGCCCCGCTAAATACGAGCAGTACTTC.

This chain joins TRBV25-1 and TRBJ2-3; 13 bases map to TRBD2. Germline V gene sequence: CDR1 MGHDK, CDR2 SYGVNS. The CDR3 totals 15 residues. Trimming removed 7 bases from V and 6 bases from J; junction bases left unmatched: 7. CDR3 residues: CASTRLAGGTDTQYF. DNA of the CDR3: TGTGCCAGCACCCGACTAGCGGGAGGAACGGATACGCAGTATTTT.

V and J are TRBV5-1 and TRBJ2-1, with TRBD2 matching 14 bases. V shed 4 bases and J 4 bases; nucleotides not matched to a gene: 7. Germline assignment: CDR1 SGHRS and CDR2 YFSETQ. The CDR3 is 17 amino acids. DNA of the CDR3: TGCGCCAGCAGCCGGGGACTAGCGGGAGTGAATTACAATGAGCAGTTCTTC. It codes for CASSRGLAGVNYNEQFF.

The chain uses TRBV6-4 and TRBJ1-2; tentatively, D is TRBD1 (5 bases). This CDR3 has 13 residues. Germline assignment: CDR1 MRHNA and CDR2 SNTAGT. V lost 0 bases to trimming and J lost 4 bases, with 6 bases between them. The CDR3 region is CASSDSTVYGYTF. DNA for the CDR3: TGTGCCAGCAGTGACTCGACAGTCTATGGCTACACCTTC.

The chain couples TRBV30 to TRBJ2-1; maybe TRBD1 (5 bases). V lost 4 bases, J lost 0 bases, and 10 bases lay in between. The CDR3 is 14 amino acids. CDR1 GTSNPN and CDR2 SVGIG come from the germline V gene (reference sequence). In nucleotides, the CDR3 is TGTGCCTGGAACAGGTTGAGCTCCTACAATGAGCAGTTCTTC. The encoded protein is CAWNRLSSYNEQFF.

The chain couples TRBV18 to TRBJ2-1; 13 positions agree with TRBD2. The CDR3 extends over 16 amino acids. CDR1 is KGHSH and CDR2 is LQKENI in the germline V gene. Losses at the gene ends were 0 bases for V and 6 bases for J; bases not matched to a gene: 2. As DNA, the CDR3 is TGTGCCAGCTCACCACCTCGGACTAGCGGGGGCAATGAGCAGTTCTTC. Translating gives CASSPPRTSGGNEQFF.

V gene TRBV27 combines with J gene TRBJ2-5; 7 nucleotides align to TRBD2. This CDR3 has 14 amino acids. The junction had 2 bases not matched to a gene; V was cut back by 0 bases and J by 4 bases. Germline lookup yields CDR1 MNHEY and CDR2 SMNVEV (reference sequence). The chain's CDR3 is CASSLSTSAETQYF. The CDR3, as DNA: TGTGCCAGCAGTTTATCCACTAGCGCAGAGACCCAGTACTTC.

The chain couples TRBV18 to TRBJ2-7; possibly TRBD2 for D (6 bases). V dropped 1 base and J dropped 4 bases, with 11 bases sitting between them. Per germline, CDR1 KGHSH and CDR2 LQKENI. This CDR3 has 14 amino acids. CDR3 in amino acids: CASSPRPGAYEQYF. The DNA for the CDR3 is TGTGCCAGCTCACCACGTCCGGGAGCGTACGAGCAGTACTTC.

CDR3 bases: TGTGCTAGTGGTTTGGACAGGGGACCTGGAAACACCATATATTTT. Its protein is CASGLDRGPGNTIYF. V is TRBV12-5 and J is TRBJ1-3, with 7 bases matching TRBD1. This CDR3 is built from 15 residues. V was clipped by 1 base and J by 2 bases; unmatched bases: 2. Per germline, CDR1 LGHNT and CDR2 FRNRAP.

This chain joins TRBV6-5 and TRBJ2-5, with 12 bases aligning to TRBD1. Germline trimming cut 5 bases from V and 5 bases from J; bases unmatched to any gene: 6. Germline V CDR1 and CDR2: MNHEY, SVGAGI. This CDR3 is built from 15 residues. The CDR3 coding sequence is TGTGCCAGCAGTCCCGGGACAGGGGGCAAGGAGACCCAGTACTTC. Amino acid sequence: CASSPGTGGKETQYF.